The clone carrying this T cell receptor beta chain was observed a single time. Its specificity is not known. These data come from a study of OX40 agonist ivuxolimab in advanced cancers. The data were produced by immunoSEQ multiplex PCR, yet TCRdb's version contains in-frame clones alone and is incomplete. The sample carries 60,000 to 65,000 clones, around 80% recorded once. The CDR3 loop spans 14 amino acids. The V gene's germline CDR1 is SEHNR and CDR2 FQNEAQ (reference sequence). Trimming pared 1 base from V and 8 bases from J, leaving 15 bases between. Study-level findings and limits: Both blood CD4+ and CD8+ T cells showed clonal growth by week 6 at 0.1 to 3.0 mg/kg.

It was autoimmune disease history or systemic immunosuppression that excluded patients. On cycle 4 day 1 and cycle 7 day 1, as well as at baseline, blood was sampled. This sequence was found in an adult with an advanced solid tumor such as melanoma, head and neck, liver or kidney cancer. The sequencing here drew on CD4+ or CD8+ T cells sorted from blood, taken in a trial of the OX40 agonist ivuxolimab. This rearrangement joins TRBV7-9 to TRBJ2-7; D unresolved. The CDR3 reads CASSLESGWHQQYF. The CDR3 DNA sequence: TGTGCCAGCAGCTTAGAGTCAGGATGGCATCAGCAGTACTTC.